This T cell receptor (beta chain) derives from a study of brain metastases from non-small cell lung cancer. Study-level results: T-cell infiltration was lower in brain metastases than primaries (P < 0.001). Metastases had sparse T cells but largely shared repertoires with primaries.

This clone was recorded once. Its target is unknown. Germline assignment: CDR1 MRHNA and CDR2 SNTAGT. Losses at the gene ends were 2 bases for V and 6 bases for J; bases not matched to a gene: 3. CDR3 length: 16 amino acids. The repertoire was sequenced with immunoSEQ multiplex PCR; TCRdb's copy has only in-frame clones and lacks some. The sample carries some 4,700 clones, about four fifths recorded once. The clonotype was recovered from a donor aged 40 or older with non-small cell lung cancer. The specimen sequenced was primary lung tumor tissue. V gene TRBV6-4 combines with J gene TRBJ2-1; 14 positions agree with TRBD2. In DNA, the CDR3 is TGTGCCAGCAGTGACCTGACTAGCGGGGGGGCCAATGAGCAGTTCTTC. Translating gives CASSDLTSGGANEQFF.